This T cell receptor (beta chain) was recovered during a study of blood T cell repertoires in COVID-19. Study-level background: The cDNA or gDNA used as material had been derived from T cells, B-cell-depleted T cells, or PBMCs.

Per the original methods: Nucleated cell number was recorded as an estimate derived from reference gene primer amplification. Sequenced by immunoSEQ multiplex PCR; TCRdb stores in-frame clones only, minus some. V, J and clone size are those of that table, while D and trimming were read from the DNA. The data hold tens of thousands of clones, with 80% to 85% observed a single time. This CDR3 has 16 residues. Per germline, CDR1 SGHDN and CDR2 FVKESK. V shed 4 bases, J shed 8 bases, and the junction held 13 bases outside the gene matches. This receptor was taken from a woman of 80 years or more with active or convalescent COVID-19. The sample was peripheral blood. The chain is built from TRBV14 and TRBJ1-2, with TRBD1 identical over 10 bases. The CDR3 here is CASSRLSGTGVDGYTF. The CDR3 bases are TGTGCCAGCAGCCGCCTGTCTGGGACAGGGGTGGACGGCTACACCTTC.